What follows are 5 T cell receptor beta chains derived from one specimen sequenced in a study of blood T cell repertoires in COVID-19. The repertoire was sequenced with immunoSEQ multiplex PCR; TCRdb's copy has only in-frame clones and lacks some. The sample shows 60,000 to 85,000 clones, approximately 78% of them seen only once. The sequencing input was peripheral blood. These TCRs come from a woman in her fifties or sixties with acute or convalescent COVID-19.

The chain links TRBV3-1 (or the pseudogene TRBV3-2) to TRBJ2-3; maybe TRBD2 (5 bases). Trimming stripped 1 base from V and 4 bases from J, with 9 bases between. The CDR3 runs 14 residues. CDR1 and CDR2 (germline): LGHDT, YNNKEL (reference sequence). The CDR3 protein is CASSQAMEADTQYF. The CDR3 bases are TGTGCCAGCAGCCAAGCGATGGAGGCAGATACGCAGTATTTT.

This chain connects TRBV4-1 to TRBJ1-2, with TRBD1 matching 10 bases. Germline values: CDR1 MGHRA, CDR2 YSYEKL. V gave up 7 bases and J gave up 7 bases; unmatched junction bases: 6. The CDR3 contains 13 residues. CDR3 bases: TGCGCCAGCAAAGGGACAGGGGTATTTGGCTACACCTTC. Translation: CASKGTGVFGYTF.

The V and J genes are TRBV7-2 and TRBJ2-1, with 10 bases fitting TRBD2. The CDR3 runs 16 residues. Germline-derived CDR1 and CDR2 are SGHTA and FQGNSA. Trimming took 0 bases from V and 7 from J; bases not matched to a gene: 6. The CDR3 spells CASSLASAGGRNEQFF. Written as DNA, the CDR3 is TGTGCCAGCAGCTTAGCGTCAGCGGGGGGGCGGAATGAGCAGTTCTTC.

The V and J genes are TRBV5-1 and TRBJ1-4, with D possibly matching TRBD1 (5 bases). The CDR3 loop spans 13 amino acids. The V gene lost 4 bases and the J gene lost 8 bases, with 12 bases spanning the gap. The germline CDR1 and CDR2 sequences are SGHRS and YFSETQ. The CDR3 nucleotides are TGCGCCAGCAGCGCGGGGACTGACGAAAAACTGTTTTTT. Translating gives CASSAGTDEKLFF.

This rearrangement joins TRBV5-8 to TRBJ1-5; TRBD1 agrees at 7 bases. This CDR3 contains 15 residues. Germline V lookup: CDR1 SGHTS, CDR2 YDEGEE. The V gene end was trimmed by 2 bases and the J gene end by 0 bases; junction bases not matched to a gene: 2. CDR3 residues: CASSFQGVSNQPQHF. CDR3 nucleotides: TGTGCCAGCAGCTTTCAGGGGGTTAGCAATCAGCCCCAGCATTTT.